The 5 T cell receptor beta chains given below trace back to one sample, sequenced in a study of breast tumors, draining lymph nodes, adjacent tissues (dated by TCRdb to the mid-2010s). The axillary draining lymph nodes of breast cancer patients were the source of the lymph node samples. Receptor libraries were prepared by multiplex PCR. The sequencing machine was an Illumina HiSeq 2000. In TCRdb, the public reads were trimmed at Q25 with fastp and aligned with MiXCR, with productive beta chains retained. Each entry is one CDR3 protein sequence, shown with its most common DNA and genes. The sample profile shows roughly 220,000 distinct CDR3 sequences; approximately 36% of them were found once. The ten largest clones represent roughly 3.5% of the sample. Sequences were obtained from axillary lymph node tissue. Receptor source: a female donor with breast cancer. Some clones in this sample may be carry-over from other donors' samples.

This chain links TRBV18 with TRBJ2-1; D unresolved. CDR1 is KGHSH and CDR2 is LQKENI in the germline V gene. Trimming removed 6 bases from V and 5 bases from J, with 11 bases in between. The CDR3 is 13 amino acids. As DNA, the CDR3 is TGTGCCAGCTCCCCGACATCTGACAATGAGCAGTTCTTC. Translation: CASSPTSDNEQFF.

This clonotype turned up a few times. This may come from a read error, since a much larger clone is one base off. CDR3 protein: CSARLPSLAAPIQETQYF. CDR3 DNA sequence: TGCAGTGCTAGGCTTCCCAGTCTAGCGGCACCCATCCAAGAGACCCAGTACTTC. V gene TRBV20-1 combines with J gene TRBJ2-5; 7 bases line up with TRBD2. The V gene end was trimmed by 3 bases and the J gene end by 1 base; junction bases not matched to a gene: 17. In germline, CDR1 is DFQATT, CDR2 SNEGSKA (reference sequence). The length of the CDR3 is 18 residues.

This clonotype was detected ten times or more. V is TRBV29-1 and J is TRBJ2-2; D is undetermined. The CDR3 has 11 amino acids. The V end was cut by 5 bases, the J end by 5 bases, with 6 bases between. CDR1 and CDR2 (germline): SQVTM, ANQGSEA. The CDR3 bases are TGCAGCGTTAGGGTAACCGGGGAGCTGTTTTTT. It codes for CSVRVTGELFF.

The chain carries TRBV5-5 and TRBJ2-2; TRBD2 is a possible D gene (5 bases). The CDR3 consists of 16 residues. Germline V gives CDR1 SGHKS, CDR2 YYEKEE (reference sequence). Trimming left V 3 bases short and J 5 bases short, with 17 bases between. The CDR3 loop is CASSSDWARRTGELFF. DNA of the CDR3: TGTGCCAGCAGCTCGGACTGGGCGCGACGGACCGGGGAGCTGTTTTTT.

The chain joins TRBV2 to TRBJ2-4, with TRBD2 as a possible D gene (6 bases). Germline CDR1 and CDR2: SNHLY and FYNNEI. This CDR3 has 15 residues. Trimming removed 4 bases at V and 0 bases at J, with 10 bases between. CDR3 sequence (DNA): TGTGCCAGCAGTGTGGGGGGACTAGCCAAAAACATTCAGTACTTC. Protein sequence: CASSVGGLAKNIQYF.